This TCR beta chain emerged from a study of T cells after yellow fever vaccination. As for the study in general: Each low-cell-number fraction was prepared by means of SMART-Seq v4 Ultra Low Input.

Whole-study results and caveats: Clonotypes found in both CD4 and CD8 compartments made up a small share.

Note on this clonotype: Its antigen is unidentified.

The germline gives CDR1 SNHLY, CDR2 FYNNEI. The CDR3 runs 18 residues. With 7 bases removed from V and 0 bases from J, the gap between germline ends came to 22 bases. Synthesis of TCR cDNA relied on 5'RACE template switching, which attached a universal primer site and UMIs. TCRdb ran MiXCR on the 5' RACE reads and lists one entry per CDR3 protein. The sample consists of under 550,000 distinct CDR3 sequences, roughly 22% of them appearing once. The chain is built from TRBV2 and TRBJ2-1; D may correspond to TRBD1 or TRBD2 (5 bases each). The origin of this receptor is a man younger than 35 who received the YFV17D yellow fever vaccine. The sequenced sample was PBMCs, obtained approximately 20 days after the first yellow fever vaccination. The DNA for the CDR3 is TGTGCCAGCAAGCGGCGTGGGGCGACGGGGAGCTCCTACAATGAGCAGTTCTTC. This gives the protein CASKRRGATGSSYNEQFF.